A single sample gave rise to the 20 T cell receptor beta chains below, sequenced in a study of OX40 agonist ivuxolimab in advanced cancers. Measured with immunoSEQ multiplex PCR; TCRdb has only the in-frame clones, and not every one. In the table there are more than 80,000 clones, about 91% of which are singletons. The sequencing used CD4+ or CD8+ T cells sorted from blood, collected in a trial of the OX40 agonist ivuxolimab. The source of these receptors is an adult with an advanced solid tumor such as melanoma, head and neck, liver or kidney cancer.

The CDR3 reads CASSQLLSRDQGEQFF. CDR3 DNA: TGCGCCAGCAGCCAACTATTATCAAGGGACCAGGGTGAGCAGTTCTTC. The rearrangement uses TRBV4-3 and TRBJ2-1, with D perhaps TRBD1 or TRBD2 (5 bases each). The germline gives CDR1 LGHNA, CDR2 YSLEER. Trimming took 2 bases from V and 9 from J, leaving 20 bases between them. The CDR3 consists of 16 residues.

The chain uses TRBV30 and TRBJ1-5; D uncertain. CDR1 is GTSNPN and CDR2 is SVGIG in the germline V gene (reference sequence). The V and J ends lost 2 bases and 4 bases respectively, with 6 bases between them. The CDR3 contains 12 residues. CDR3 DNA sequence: TGTGCCTGGAGTAGAGTGAATCAGCCCCAGCATTTT. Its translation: CAWSRVNQPQHF.

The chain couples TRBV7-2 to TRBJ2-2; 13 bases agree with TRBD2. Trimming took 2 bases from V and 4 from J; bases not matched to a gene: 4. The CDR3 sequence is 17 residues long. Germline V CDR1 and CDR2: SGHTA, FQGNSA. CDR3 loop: CASSLTGLAGVTGELFF. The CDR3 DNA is TGTGCCAGCAGCTTAACCGGACTAGCGGGAGTCACCGGGGAGCTGTTTTTT.

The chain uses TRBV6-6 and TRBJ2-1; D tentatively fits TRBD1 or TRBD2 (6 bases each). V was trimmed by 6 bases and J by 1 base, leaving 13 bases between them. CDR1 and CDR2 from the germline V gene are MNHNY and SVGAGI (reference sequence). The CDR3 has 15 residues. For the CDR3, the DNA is TGTGCCAGCAGGGGGGCGGGATCGTCCTACAATGAGCAGTTCTTC. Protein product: CASRGAGSSYNEQFF.

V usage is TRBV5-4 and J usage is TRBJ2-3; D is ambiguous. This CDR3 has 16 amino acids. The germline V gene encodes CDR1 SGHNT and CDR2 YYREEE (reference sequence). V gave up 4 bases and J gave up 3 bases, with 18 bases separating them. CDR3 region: CASSIMRVGRTDTQYF. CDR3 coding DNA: TGTGCCAGCAGCATAATGCGTGTGGGCCGGACAGATACGCAGTATTTT.

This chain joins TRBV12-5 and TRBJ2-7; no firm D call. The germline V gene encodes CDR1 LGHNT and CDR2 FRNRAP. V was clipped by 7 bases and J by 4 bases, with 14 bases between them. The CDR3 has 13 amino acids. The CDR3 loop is CASAQPELYEQYF. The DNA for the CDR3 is TGTGCTAGTGCCCAACCGGAACTTTACGAGCAGTACTTC.

Here the CDR3 reads CASSGRVNEQFF. CDR3 DNA: TGTGCCAGCAGCGGGCGGGTCAATGAGCAGTTCTTC. The chain carries TRBV5-4 and TRBJ2-1, with D tentatively TRBD2 (5 bases). The V and J ends lost 4 bases and 6 bases respectively, with 8 bases between them. There are 12 residues in the CDR3. Germline values: CDR1 SGHNT, CDR2 YYREEE (reference sequence).

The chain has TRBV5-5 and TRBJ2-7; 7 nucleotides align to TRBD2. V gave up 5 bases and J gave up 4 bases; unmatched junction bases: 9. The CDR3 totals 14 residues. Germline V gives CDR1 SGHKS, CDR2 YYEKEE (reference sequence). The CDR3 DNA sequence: TGTGCCAGCAGTAGAAGGGGCGGGAGTTACGAGCAGTACTTC. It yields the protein CASSRRGGSYEQYF. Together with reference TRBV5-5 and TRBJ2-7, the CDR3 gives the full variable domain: DAGVTQSPTHLIKTRGQQVTLRCSPISGHKSVSWYQQVLGQGPQFIFQYYEKEERGRGNFPDRFSARQFPNYSSELNVNALLLGDSALYLCASSRRGGSYEQYFGPGTRLTVT.

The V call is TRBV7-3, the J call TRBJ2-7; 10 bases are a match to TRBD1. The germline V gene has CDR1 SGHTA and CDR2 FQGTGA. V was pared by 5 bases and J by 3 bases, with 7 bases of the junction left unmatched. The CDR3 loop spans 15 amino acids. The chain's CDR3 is CASSLGQGPLYEQYF. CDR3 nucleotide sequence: TGTGCCAGCAGCCTGGGACAGGGGCCCCTCTACGAGCAGTACTTC.

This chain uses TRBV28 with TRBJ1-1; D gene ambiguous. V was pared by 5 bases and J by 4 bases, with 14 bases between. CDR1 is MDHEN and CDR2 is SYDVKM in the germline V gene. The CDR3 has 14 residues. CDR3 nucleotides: TGTGCCAGCAGTCTAAGGACGGTGGGCACTGAAGCTTTCTTT. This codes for CASSLRTVGTEAFF.

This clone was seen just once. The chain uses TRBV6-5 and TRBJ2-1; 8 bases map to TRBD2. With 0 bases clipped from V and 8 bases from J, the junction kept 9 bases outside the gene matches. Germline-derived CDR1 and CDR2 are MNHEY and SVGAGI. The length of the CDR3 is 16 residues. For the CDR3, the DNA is TGTGCCAGCAGTTACTCTTTTTATAGCGGGACCCATGAGCAGTTCTTC. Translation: CASSYSFYSGTHEQFF.

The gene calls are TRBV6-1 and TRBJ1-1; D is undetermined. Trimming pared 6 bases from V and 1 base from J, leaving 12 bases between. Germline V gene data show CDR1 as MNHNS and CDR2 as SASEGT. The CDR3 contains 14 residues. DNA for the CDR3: TGTGCCAGCAGAACACCGGGAACGAACACTGAAGCTTTCTTT. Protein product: CASRTPGTNTEAFF.

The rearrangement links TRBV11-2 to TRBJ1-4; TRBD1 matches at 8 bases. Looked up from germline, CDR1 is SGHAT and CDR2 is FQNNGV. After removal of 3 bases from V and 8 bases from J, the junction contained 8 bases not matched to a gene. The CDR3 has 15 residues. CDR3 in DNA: TGTGCCAGCAGCTTTTCGGACAGGGTGGGGGAAAAACTGTTTTTT. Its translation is CASSFSDRVGEKLFF.

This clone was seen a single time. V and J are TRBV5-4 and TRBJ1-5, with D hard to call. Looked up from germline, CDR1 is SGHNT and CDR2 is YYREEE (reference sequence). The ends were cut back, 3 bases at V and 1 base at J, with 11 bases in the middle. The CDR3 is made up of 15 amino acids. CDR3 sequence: CASSSRPGSNQPQHF. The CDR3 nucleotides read TGTGCCAGCAGCTCCCGACCGGGGAGCAATCAGCCCCAGCATTTT.

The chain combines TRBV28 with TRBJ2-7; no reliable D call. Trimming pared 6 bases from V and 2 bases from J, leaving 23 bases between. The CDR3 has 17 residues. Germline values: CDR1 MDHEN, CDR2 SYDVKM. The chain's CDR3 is CASRIYFPRHRPYEQYF. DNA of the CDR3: TGTGCCAGCAGGATTTACTTTCCTCGACACAGACCCTACGAGCAGTACTTC.

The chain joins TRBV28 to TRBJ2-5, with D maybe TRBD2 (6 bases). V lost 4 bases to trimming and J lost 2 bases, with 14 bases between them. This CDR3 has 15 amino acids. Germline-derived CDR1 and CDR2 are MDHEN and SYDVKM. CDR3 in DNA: TGTGCCAGCAGTTCCCCTGGGCGGGGACAAGAGACCCAGTACTTC. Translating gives CASSSPGRGQETQYF.

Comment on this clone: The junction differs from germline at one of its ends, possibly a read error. As DNA, the CDR3 is TGTGCCGGCAGGACTAGCGCCTACTACAATGAGCAGTTCTTC. Amino acids: CAGRTSAYYNEQFF. This sequence joins TRBV27 and TRBJ2-1; 9 bases line up with TRBD2. The CDR3 consists of 14 residues. Germline V gives CDR1 MNHEY, CDR2 SMNVEV (reference sequence).

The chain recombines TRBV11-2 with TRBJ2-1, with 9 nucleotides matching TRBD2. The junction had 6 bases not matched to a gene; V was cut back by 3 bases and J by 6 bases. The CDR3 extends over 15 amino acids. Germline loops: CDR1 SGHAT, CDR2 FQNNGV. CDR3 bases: TGTGCCAGCAGCTTCGGGACTAGCCCACTCAATGAGCAGTTCTTC. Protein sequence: CASSFGTSPLNEQFF.

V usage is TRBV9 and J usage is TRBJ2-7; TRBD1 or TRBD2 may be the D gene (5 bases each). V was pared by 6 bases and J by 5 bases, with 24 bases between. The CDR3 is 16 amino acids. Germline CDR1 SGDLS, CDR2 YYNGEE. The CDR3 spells CASTSPGARQSHEQYF. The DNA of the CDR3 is TGTGCCAGCACCTCCCCCGGGGCTCGACAGTCGCACGAGCAGTACTTC.

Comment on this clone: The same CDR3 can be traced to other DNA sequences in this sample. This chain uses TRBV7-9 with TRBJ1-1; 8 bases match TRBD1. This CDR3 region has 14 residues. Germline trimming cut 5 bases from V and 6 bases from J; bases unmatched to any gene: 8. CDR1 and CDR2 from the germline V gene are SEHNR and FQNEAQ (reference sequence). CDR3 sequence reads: CASSLTPTGAEAFF. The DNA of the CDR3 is TGTGCCAGCAGCCTAACCCCGACAGGGGCTGAAGCTTTCTTT.